Below, 2 T cell receptor beta chains from the same sample are listed, as sequenced in a study of blood T cell repertoires in COVID-19. Profiled with immunoSEQ multiplex PCR; TCRdb holds only in-frame clones, not every one. The data show under 400,000 clones, more than 70% seen once. The sequenced sample was peripheral blood. These receptors were obtained from a woman in her 30s with COVID-19, enrolled during active disease.

The CDR3: CASSLGPTRDSPLHF. CDR3 sequence (DNA): TGTGCCAGCAGTTTGGGCCCAACGAGGGATTCACCCCTCCACTTT. The genes are TRBV27 and TRBJ1-6, with D uncertain. V was cut by 3 bases and J by 8 bases, with 14 bases left in between. The CDR3 length is 15 residues. CDR1 and CDR2 from the germline V gene are MNHEY and SMNVEV (reference sequence).

The V call is TRBV6-5, the J call TRBJ1-2; the D gene is possibly TRBD1 (5 bases). The V end lost 6 bases, the J end lost 5 bases, and 16 bases lay between the germline ends. This CDR3 comprises 14 residues. Germline-derived CDR1 and CDR2 are MNHEY and SVGAGI. The CDR3 DNA sequence: TGTGCCAGCAGGGCGACAGAGCCTCCGTATGGCTACACCTTC. This codes for CASRATEPPYGYTF.